A selection of T cell receptor beta chains follows, all from one sample in a study of memory CD4+ T cells and cytomegalovirus serostatus. Some clones are missing from TCRdb's copy, which holds only in-frame ones; the method was immunoSEQ multiplex PCR. In the table there are under 70,000 clones, roughly 81% of which are singletons. Input material: memory CD4+ T cells from blood. The receptors were gathered from an adult in good health and CMV-seronegative. The CDR3 runs from the conserved cysteine through the conserved F or W. D genes are given only for firm matches. Only some rows state a clone size, as once, few, many or a class for expanded clones.

clone_size,d_call,j_call,v_call,cdr3_nt,cdr3_aa
-,-,TRBJ1-3,TRBV30,TGTGCCTGGGGACATCCCTCTGGAAACACCATATATTTT,CAWGHPSGNTIYF
-,-,TRBJ2-5,TRBV7-2,TGTGCCAGCAGCCTCGTCCGTGGGGAGACCCAGTACTTC,CASSLVRGETQYF
-,-,TRBJ2-7,TRBV18,TGTGCCAGCTCACCCGACTCCTACGAGCAGTACTTC,CASSPDSYEQYF
-,-,TRBJ1-1,TRBV19,TGTGCCAGTAGTATAGCGCAGAAGAACACTGAAGCTTTCTTT,CASSIAQKNTEAFF
once,-,TRBJ2-3,TRBV4-2,TGTGCCAGCAGCCATTGGGGGACCACAGATACGCAGTATTTT,CASSHWGTTDTQYF
once,-,TRBJ1-1,TRBV5-6,TGTGCCAGCAGCTTGACGACTGAAGCTTTCTTT,CASSLTTEAFF
-,-,TRBJ1-4,TRBV28,TGTGCCAGCAGTTCGCCGGACAGTAATGAAAAACTGTTTTTT,CASSSPDSNEKLFF
-,-,TRBJ1-1,TRBV7-2,TGTGCCAGCAGGGGTAACCGGGACACAGAAGCTTTCTTT,CASRGNRDTEAFF
-,-,TRBJ2-1,TRBV10-3,TGTGCCATCACCAAGAGATCTGGCAATGAGCAGTTCTTC,CAITKRSGNEQFF
-,-,TRBJ2-1,TRBV4-3,TGCGCCAGCAGCCAAGATTTGCGGGGCCTCTACAATGAGCAGTTCTTC,CASSQDLRGLYNEQFF
-,-,TRBJ2-7,TRBV2,TGTGCCAGCAGTGAGTCCGGTTACGAGCAGTACTTC,CASSESGYEQYF
-,TRBD1,TRBJ2-3,TRBV7-2,TGTGCCAGCAGTAGACAGGGCTCAGATACGCAGTATTTT,CASSRQGSDTQYF
-,-,TRBJ2-7,TRBV7-9,TGTGCCAGCAGCCACGGACAGTACGAGCAGTACTTC,CASSHGQYEQYF
-,TRBD2,TRBJ2-7,TRBV10-1,TGCGCCAGCAGTGCTAGCGGAGCCCTCGAGCAGTACTTC,CASSASGALEQYF
-,-,TRBJ2-3,TRBV7-9,TGTGCCAGCAGCTTATCTGGGGGAAGGACAGATACGCAGTATTTT,CASSLSGGRTDTQYF
-,TRBD1,TRBJ1-2,TRBV5-5,TGTGCCAGCAGCGCGTCGACAGGGATCTATGGCTACACCTTC,CASSASTGIYGYTF
-,-,TRBJ2-7,TRBV25-1,TGTGCCAGCAGTGAAGCCTCGGGCTCCCTCTACGAGCAGTACTTC,CASSEASGSLYEQYF
-,-,TRBJ2-7,TRBV19,TGTGCCAGTAGTATCCTGGGGGGAACCTACGAGCAGTACTTC,CASSILGGTYEQYF
few,-,TRBJ1-1,TRBV2,TGTGCCAGCAGTGTGAACACTGAAGCTTTCTTT,CASSVNTEAFF
once,-,TRBJ1-1,TRBV9,TGTGCCAGCAGCGTAGTAGGGGCCACTGAAGCTTTCTTT,CASSVVGATEAFF
-,TRBD2,TRBJ2-1,TRBV13,TGTGCCAGCAGCCCAGGACTAGCGGGCCGCCTTCAGGGGGAGCAGTTCTTC,CASSPGLAGRLQGEQFF
-,TRBD1,TRBJ1-1,TRBV25-1,TGTGCCAGCAGCCCCCCAAAGGGACAGACTGAAGCTTTCTTT,CASSPPKGQTEAFF
-,TRBD2,TRBJ2-2,TRBV5-1,TGCGCCAGCAGCTTGGTCTTAGCGGGAGCGAGCACCGGGGAGCTGTTTTTT,CASSLVLAGASTGELFF
-,-,TRBJ2-7,TRBV27,TGTGCCAGCAGACGATCGACAAGCTACGAGCAGTACTTC,CASRRSTSYEQYF
-,-,TRBJ2-7,TRBV14,TGTGCCAGCAGCCAAGATATAAGGGCGGGCCTTGACTACGAGCAGTACTTC,CASSQDIRAGLDYEQYF
-,TRBD2,TRBJ2-7,TRBV30,TGTGCCTGGAGATCAAAAGCGGGGCTATACGAGCAGTACTTC,CAWRSKAGLYEQYF
many,-,TRBJ1-4,TRBV10-2,TGCGCCAGCAGTCGGGGAAATGAAAAACTGTTTTTT,CASSRGNEKLFF
-,-,TRBJ1-1,TRBV5-6,TGTGCCAGCAGCAGACGAGGGGGGAACACTGAAGCTTTCTTT,CASSRRGGNTEAFF
-,-,TRBJ2-1,TRBV11-1,TGTGCCAGCAGCTTAGATGGGGGTCCTTACAATGAGCAGTTCTTC,CASSLDGGPYNEQFF
few,-,TRBJ1-2,TRBV2,TGTGCCAGCAGTGTGGAAGGGAGCTATGGCTACACCTTC,CASSVEGSYGYTF
-,-,TRBJ1-2,TRBV6-1,TGTGCCAGCAGTTCAGACCCCCTTTCCACCTTC,CASSSDPLSTF
many,-,TRBJ1-2,TRBV5-1,TGCGCCAGCAGCTTGGTGGGGGCGACAGGAACAGGTCCGGGCTACACCTTC,CASSLVGATGTGPGYTF
-,-,TRBJ2-7,TRBV28,TGTGCCAGCAGTCAGGGGTTCTACGAGCAGTACTTC,CASSQGFYEQYF
-,TRBD1,TRBJ2-1,TRBV11-3,TGTGCCAGCAGCTTAAGGGGGACAGGGGGCAATGAGCAGTTCTTC,CASSLRGTGGNEQFF
-,TRBD1,TRBJ2-3,TRBV5-4,TGTGCCAGCAGCTTGGTAGACAGGGTGTCACAGTATTTT,CASSLVDRVSQYF
-,-,TRBJ2-3,TRBV27,TGTGCCAGCGGTCGACCGGGCACAGATACGCAGTATTTT,CASGRPGTDTQYF